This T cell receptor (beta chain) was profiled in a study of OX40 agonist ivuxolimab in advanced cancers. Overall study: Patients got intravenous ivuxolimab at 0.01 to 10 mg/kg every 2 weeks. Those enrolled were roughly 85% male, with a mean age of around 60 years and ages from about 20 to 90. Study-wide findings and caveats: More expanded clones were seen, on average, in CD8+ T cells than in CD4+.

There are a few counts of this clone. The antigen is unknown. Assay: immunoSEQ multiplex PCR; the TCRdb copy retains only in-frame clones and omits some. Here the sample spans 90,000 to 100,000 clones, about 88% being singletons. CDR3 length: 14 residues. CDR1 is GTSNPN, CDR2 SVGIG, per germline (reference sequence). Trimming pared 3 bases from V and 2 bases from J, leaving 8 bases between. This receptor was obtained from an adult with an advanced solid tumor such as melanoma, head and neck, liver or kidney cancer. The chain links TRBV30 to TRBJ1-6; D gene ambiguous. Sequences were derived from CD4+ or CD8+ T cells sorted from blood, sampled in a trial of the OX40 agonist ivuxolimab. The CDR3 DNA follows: TGTGCCTGGAGAATGGGGACCTATAATTCACCCCTCCACTTT. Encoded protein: CAWRMGTYNSPLHF.